This T cell receptor beta chain was recovered during a study of cytomegalovirus exposure and HLA in healthy donors. V gave up 3 bases and J gave up 2 bases; unmatched junction bases: 6. The CDR3 totals 15 residues. Germline V gene sequence: CDR1 SGHDN, CDR2 FVKESK. A remark on this clone: What it binds is unknown.

Study findings and constraints: A list of approximately 160 TCR beta chains associated with cytomegalovirus was given.

Clones were sequenced by immunoSEQ multiplex PCR, and TCRdb holds only the in-frame ones, with some missing. The data show about 82,000 clones, roughly 94% seen once. The genes are TRBV14 and TRBJ2-7, with 8 bases lining up with TRBD1. This sequence was found in a woman aged 18-29 years in good health and CMV-seronegative. Sequencing input: PBMCs. CDR3 in DNA: TGTGCCAGCAGCCACAGGACAGGGCCCACCTACGAGCAGTACTTC. This sequence encodes CASSHRTGPTYEQYF.